These 13 T cell receptor beta chains were all obtained from the same sample, sequenced in a study of long-term antiretroviral therapy in people with HIV. They ran version v3.0 of the immunoSEQ assay at survey level. Sequenced by immunoSEQ multiplex PCR; TCRdb stores in-frame clones only, minus some. Among under 20,000 clones listed, roughly nine tenths were seen once. Sequencing was performed on unsorted PBMCs, taken 0.5 years after starting antiretroviral therapy. The receptors shown here come from a man between 40 and 49 years old with HIV.

The chain employs TRBV29-1 and TRBJ1-2; D call uncertain. The V gene lost 1 base and the J gene lost 1 base, with 7 bases spanning the gap. Germline lookup yields CDR1 SQVTM and CDR2 ANQGSEA. The CDR3 has 13 amino acids. This CDR3 is CSVEAAYNYGYTF. The CDR3, as DNA: TGCAGCGTTGAAGCAGCTTATAACTATGGCTACACCTTC.

This clone was seen once. The chain uses TRBV7-2 and TRBJ1-3; weak D call: TRBD1 (5 bases). Germline V gives CDR1 SGHTA, CDR2 FQGNSA. The V gene lost 4 bases and the J gene lost 11 bases, with 12 bases spanning the gap. The CDR3 covers 12 residues. This chain's CDR3 is CASSSPGPPIYF. CDR3 sequence (DNA): TGTGCCAGCAGCTCCCCGGGGCCCCCCATATATTTT.

This CDR3 is CASSHGGDQPQHF. The CDR3 DNA reads as TGTGCCAGCTCACACGGGGGGGATCAGCCCCAGCATTTT. The rearrangement uses TRBV18 and TRBJ1-5, with a tentative D call TRBD1 (5 bases). The ends were cut back, 4 bases at V and 5 bases at J, with 9 bases in the middle. Per the germline V gene, CDR1 is KGHSH and CDR2 is LQKENI. The CDR3 extends over 13 amino acids.

The rearrangement links TRBV5-5 to TRBJ2-5, with D possibly being TRBD2 (5 bases). CDR3 size: 14 residues. CDR1 is SGHKS, CDR2 YYEKEE, per germline (reference sequence). V lost 2 bases and J 2 bases, leaving 10 bases between the germline ends. The CDR3 DNA sequence: TGTGCCAGCAGCTTTGGGGAGCTGCAAGAGACCCAGTACTTC. Its protein product is CASSFGELQETQYF. The whole variable domain, remainder taken from reference TRBV5-5 and TRBJ2-5, is DAGVTQSPTHLIKTRGQQVTLRCSPISGHKSVSWYQQVLGQGPQFIFQYYEKEERGRGNFPDRFSARQFPNYSSELNVNALLLGDSALYLCASSFGELQETQYFGPGTRLLVL.

This clone was counted a few times. The chain is built from TRBV27 and TRBJ2-1, with D perhaps being TRBD1 or TRBD2 (5 bases each). Germline CDR1 and CDR2: MNHEY and SMNVEV (reference sequence). The CDR3 runs to 14 residues. Trimming stripped 2 bases from V and 6 bases from J, with 11 bases between. CDR3 residues: CASSLGTTSNEQFF. In nucleotides, the CDR3 is TGTGCCAGCAGTTTAGGGACCACGAGCAATGAGCAGTTCTTC.

The gene calls are TRBV9 and TRBJ2-3; 7 positions agree with TRBD2. Trimming at V came to 0 bases and at J to 3 bases, leaving 4 bases not matched to a gene. This CDR3 is 15 amino acids long. Germline CDR1 is SGDLS and CDR2 is YYNGEE. The CDR3 nucleotides are TGTGCCAGCAGCGTAGGACTAGCTGGTACAGATACGCAGTATTTT. It translates to CASSVGLAGTDTQYF.

This rearrangement joins TRBV7-8 to TRBJ2-7; 7 nucleotides agree with TRBD1. Germline V gene lookup returns CDR1 SGHVS and CDR2 FQNEAQ. V dropped 4 bases and J dropped 3; count of bases not matched to a gene: 9. CDR3 length equals 15 residues. The CDR3 reads CASSSRDSIHYEQYF. DNA of the CDR3: TGTGCCAGCAGCTCCCGGGACAGCATTCACTACGAGCAGTACTTC.

This clone was detected once. The chain is built from TRBV28 and TRBJ1-1; possibly TRBD1 for D (6 bases). CDR1 and CDR2 from the germline V gene are MDHEN and SYDVKM. CDR3 length equals 15 residues. Between the trimmed V and J ends, which lost 3 bases and 0 bases, there was a span of 11 bases. The CDR3 DNA follows: TGTGCCAGCAGTTTTACAGGGTCAATGAACACTGAAGCTTTCTTT. Its protein is CASSFTGSMNTEAFF.

The V and J genes are TRBV6-5 and TRBJ1-5, with D uncertain. V was clipped by 6 bases and J by 6 bases, with 12 bases between them. The CDR3 extends over 13 amino acids. Germline lookup yields CDR1 MNHEY and CDR2 SVGAGI. The CDR3: CASRGGLGQPQHF. CDR3 bases: TGTGCCAGCAGGGGTGGGTTGGGTCAGCCCCAGCATTTT.

This chain joins TRBV5-1 and TRBJ2-6, with D perhaps assigned TRBD1 or TRBD2 (6 bases each). Trimming left V 5 bases short and J 1 base short, with 19 bases between. Germline V gives CDR1 SGHRS, CDR2 YFSETQ. This CDR3 has 18 residues. The CDR3 here is CASSGGQVEGSGANVLTF. The CDR3 DNA reads as TGCGCCAGCAGTGGGGGGCAGGTCGAGGGGTCTGGGGCCAACGTCCTGACTTTC.

The chain joins TRBV9 to TRBJ1-1; TRBD1 matches 9 bases. J gave up 5 bases and V 3 bases, and 8 bases lay outside the gene matches. Looked up from germline, CDR1 is SGDLS and CDR2 is YYNGEE. CDR3 length: 15 residues. Here the CDR3 reads CASSEQGAGVTEAFF. The DNA of the CDR3 is TGTGCCAGCAGCGAACAGGGGGCCGGAGTTACTGAAGCTTTCTTT.

The genes are TRBV19 and TRBJ2-5, with D maybe TRBD2 (7 bases). Germline values: CDR1 LNHDA, CDR2 SQIVND (reference sequence). The V end was cut by 3 bases, the J end by 5 bases, with 19 bases between. The CDR3 has 16 residues. The CDR3 region is CASSILPGGGMETQYF. CDR3 nucleotide sequence: TGTGCCAGTAGTATCCTCCCGGGGGGCGGAATGGAGACCCAGTACTTC.

The genes are TRBV14 and TRBJ2-5; D is possibly TRBD1 (6 bases). Germline V CDR1 and CDR2: SGHDN, FVKESK. Deletions cut 6 bases from V and 3 bases from J, with 17 bases between. The CDR3 length is 15 residues. The CDR3 loop reads CASSQHTRGEETQYF. CDR3 coding DNA: TGTGCCAGCAGTCAACATACCAGGGGTGAAGAGACCCAGTACTTC.